This TCR beta chain is from a study of beta chain features in type 1 diabetes. Isolated RNA was reverse transcribed in full, so expressed TCRB transcripts were sequenced. TCRdb keeps only in-frame clones here, not all; method: immunoSEQ multiplex PCR. This sample has 850,000 to 900,000 clones, with 15% to 20% found just once. V shed 7 bases and J 0 bases; nucleotides not matched to a gene: 15. CDR3 length equals 19 residues. CDR1 is SGHRS, CDR2 YFSETQ, per germline. Study outcomes and limitations: In all four CD4+ subsets, TCRB CDR3 length was significantly, moderately reduced in type 1 diabetes.

This clone was picked up a small number of times. What it binds is not known. The sequence was collected from a woman under 30 in good health. Sequences were obtained from naive CD4+ T cells from blood. V is TRBV5-1 and J is TRBJ2-1, with 11 bases lining up with TRBD1. The CDR3 region has the DNA TGCGCCAGCGGTAACAGCGGGACAGGGGGGTTAAGCTCCTACAATGAGCAGTTCTTC. It is translated as CASGNSGTGGLSSYNEQFF.